One and the same sample provided the 18 T cell receptor beta chains below, sequenced in a study of T cells in Graves' hyperthyroidism and ophthalmopathy. The source material, RNA transcripts, was used to amplify TCR beta CDR3 regions. The TCR CDR3 was amplified in a first-round RT-PCR using the HTBI primer set. From the multiplex PCR reads, TCRdb called clonotypes with MiXCR, one entry per CDR3 protein. This table holds 400,000 to 450,000 distinct CDR3 sequences, approximately 14% found once. Specimen: blood. Receptor source: a man between 18 and 35 years old with Graves' ophthalmopathy.

This clonotype was seen many times. The V call is TRBV6-1, the J call TRBJ1-2; 9 bases match TRBD1. V was pared by 4 bases and J by 9 bases, with 6 bases of the junction left unmatched. Per germline, CDR1 MNHNS and CDR2 SASEGT. The CDR3 is 13 residues long. The CDR3 sequence is CASSVTGGASYTF. As DNA, the CDR3 is TGTGCCAGCAGTGTCACAGGGGGCGCGAGCTACACCTTC.

This clonotype was recorded many times. V gene TRBV24-1 combines with J gene TRBJ2-5; 7 positions match TRBD1. Germline V gives CDR1 KGHDR, CDR2 SFDVKD. With 4 bases clipped from V and 0 bases from J, the junction kept 7 bases outside the gene matches. The CDR3 sequence is 16 residues long. CDR3 coding DNA: TGTGCCACCAGTGAATCTAACAGGGGTTACCAAGAGACCCAGTACTTC. This translates into CATSESNRGYQETQYF.

The chain combines TRBV14 with TRBJ2-1; 12 bases match TRBD1. Germline CDR1 reads SGHDN; CDR2 reads FVKESK. The V segment lost 0 bases and the J segment 12 bases; nucleotides outside the gene matches: 12. The CDR3 spans 17 residues. The CDR3 nucleotides are TGTGCCAGCAGCCAAGACCCTCCGGGACAGGGGGCTTGGGGGCAGTTCTTC. It translates to CASSQDPPGQGAWGQFF.

The rearrangement uses TRBV14 and TRBJ2-7; tentatively, D is TRBD1 (5 bases). V was pared by 0 bases and J by 5 bases, with 11 bases between. Looked up from germline, CDR1 is SGHDN and CDR2 is FVKESK. CDR3 length equals 14 residues. CDR3 DNA: TGTGCCAGCAGCCAAGATATATGGGGCCACGAGCAGTACTTC. Amino acid sequence: CASSQDIWGHEQYF.

As regards this clonotype: A much larger clone is a single base away; this may be a read error. The chain uses TRBV7-2 and TRBJ2-3; no definite D call. The length of the CDR3 is 15 residues. Germline V lookup: CDR1 SGHTA, CDR2 FQGNSA. The CDR3: CASSPSVTSTDTRYF. The CDR3 bases are TGTGCCAGCAGCCCGTCGGTCACAAGCACAGATACGCGGTATTTT.

This clonotype was counted many times. The chain couples TRBV12-3 or TRBV12-4 to TRBJ2-6, with D hard to call. Trimming took off 5 bases at V and 2 bases at J, with 1 base between the two ends. The CDR3 covers 12 residues. The CDR3 is CASSTGANVLTF. CDR3 in DNA: TGTGCCAGCAGTACTGGGGCCAACGTCCTGACTTTC.

This clonotype was observed many times. V and J are TRBV2 and TRBJ2-5; D may be TRBD2 (6 bases). Germline CDR1 and CDR2: SNHLY and FYNNEI. V shed 6 bases and J shed 5 bases, with 10 bases lying between them. The CDR3 runs to 12 residues. The CDR3 region is CASREGWETQYF. CDR3 nucleotides: TGTGCCAGCAGGGAGGGTTGGGAGACCCAGTACTTC.

This clonotype came up many times. The CDR3 region is CAIRGEVGYGYTF. CDR3 coding DNA: TGTGCCATCAGGGGTGAGGTTGGCTATGGCTACACCTTC. The J gene is TRBJ1-2, the V gene TRBV10-3; D ambiguous. The V and J ends lost 6 bases and 4 bases respectively, with 12 bases between them. Germline V gene data show CDR1 as ENHRY and CDR2 as SYGVKD. This CDR3 has 13 residues.

This clonotype was observed at least ten times. The V and J genes are TRBV12-3 or TRBV12-4 and TRBJ1-1, with unresolved D. The CDR3 consists of 14 residues. The germline V and J ends were trimmed by 3 bases and 2 bases, with 10 bases remaining between them. The CDR3 here is CASSLAVDNTEAFF. The CDR3 DNA is TGTGCCAGCAGTTTGGCTGTGGATAACACTGAAGCTTTCTTT.

This rearrangement joins TRBV19 to TRBJ2-7; possibly TRBD2 for D (5 bases). The germline V and J ends were trimmed by 0 bases and 0 bases, with 6 bases remaining between them. In germline, CDR1 is LNHDA, CDR2 SQIVND (reference sequence). The CDR3 extends over 14 amino acids. CDR3 loop: CASSIDGISYEQYF. In DNA form, the CDR3 reads TGTGCCAGTAGTATAGACGGGATCTCCTACGAGCAGTACTTC. The variable domain in full, with the rest retrieved from reference TRBV19 and TRBJ2-7, is DGGITQSPKYLFRKEGQNVTLSCEQNLNHDAMYWYRQDPGQGLRLIYYSQIVNDFQKGDIAEGYSVSREKKESFPLTVTSAQKNPTAFYLCASSIDGISYEQYFGPGTRLTVT.

This clonotype was detected ten times or more. The rearrangement uses TRBV12-3 or TRBV12-4 and TRBJ1-1; D unclear. The CDR3 length is 17 residues. Trimming pared 6 bases from V and 0 bases from J, leaving 20 bases between. CDR3 DNA: TGTGCCAGCAGCTCTCAGGATGTGAGGCCGATGAACACTGAAGCTTTCTTT. It yields the protein CASSSQDVRPMNTEAFF.

This clonotype was seen repeatedly, ten times or more. This chain uses TRBV7-6 with TRBJ2-1; 9 bases agree with TRBD2. The trim removed 1 base at V and 5 bases at J, leaving 9 bases unmatched. CDR3 size: 17 residues. Germline V gene data show CDR1 as SGHVS and CDR2 as FNYEAQ. The CDR3 DNA follows: TGTGCCAGCAGCTTAGTGGGTAGCGGGGGCTGGGACAATGAGCAGTTCTTC. It translates to CASSLVGSGGWDNEQFF.

The chain employs TRBV11-3 and TRBJ1-2, with TRBD1 identical over 10 bases. The CDR3 is made up of 14 amino acids. CDR1 and CDR2 (germline): SGHNT, YENEEA. V lost 4 bases, J lost 10 bases, and 9 bases stayed unmatched. CDR3 sequence: CASSSRTGTGDYTF. The CDR3 nucleotides are TGTGCCAGCAGCTCCCGAACCGGGACAGGGGACTACACCTTC.

Points on this clonotype: A much larger clone differs from this one at a single base, so this may be a read error. Lacking the conserved final phenylalanine or tryptophan, this CDR3 likely reflects a read error. The genes are TRBV5-1 and TRBJ1-2; 10 bases map to TRBD1. V shed 3 bases and J 3 bases; nucleotides not matched to a gene: 14. In germline, CDR1 is SGHRS, CDR2 YFSETQ. This CDR3 has 18 amino acids. The CDR3 DNA follows: TGCGCCAGCAGCTCGACAGGGGGCGGAACCTCCCCTCACTATGGCTACACCCTC. It is translated as CASSSTGGGTSPHYGYTL.

The chain is built from TRBV6-5 and TRBJ1-3; maybe TRBD1 (5 bases). CDR3 length equals 16 residues. Germline V lookup: CDR1 MNHEY, CDR2 SVGAGI. V was clipped by 0 bases and J by 3 bases, with 12 bases between them. The CDR3 reads CASSYSMLGGGNTIYF. The CDR3 DNA sequence: TGTGCCAGCAGTTACTCGATGCTTGGGGGTGGAAACACCATATATTTT.

This clonotype was recorded a few times. The J gene is TRBJ2-1, the V gene TRBV24-1; D gene uncertain. V was cut by 3 bases and J by 4 bases, with 15 bases left in between. The CDR3 consists of 16 residues. Germline V gives CDR1 KGHDR, CDR2 SFDVKD. CDR3 sequence (DNA): TGTGCCACCAGTGATCATAGGTTTCAGCGTTACAATGAGCAGTTCTTC. Translated: CATSDHRFQRYNEQFF.

The rearrangement uses TRBV29-1 and TRBJ2-2; 11 bases match TRBD1. Germline CDR1 reads SQVTM; CDR2 reads ANQGSEA. The CDR3 totals 15 residues. With V trimmed by 6 bases and J by 4 bases, 7 bases remained unmatched. CDR3 in DNA: TGCAGCGTCCCTGGACAGGGGGCGATCACCGGGGAGCTGTTTTTT. Amino acids: CSVPGQGAITGELFF.

This clonotype has a count of ten or more. The rearrangement links TRBV20-1 to TRBJ2-3; 9 bases agree with TRBD1. Trimming removed 5 bases from V and 4 bases from J; junction bases left unmatched: 7. The CDR3 covers 14 residues. CDR1 DFQATT and CDR2 SNEGSKA come from the germline V gene (reference sequence). CDR3 nucleotide sequence: TGCAGTGCTGGGACAGGGTCCGAATCAGATACGCAGTATTTT. Translated, it gives CSAGTGSESDTQYF.